This TCR beta chain was retrieved from a study of CXCR3-negative and CXCR3-positive naive CD8 T cells. On the study more broadly: Cumulative TRB read yield was about 140 million, averaging about 1.5 +/- 0.3 million per library. Findings and limits, study-wide: Relative to CXCR3-negative naive cells, CXCR3-positive naive cells had more hydrophobic TRB CDR3s. Similar TRBV-TRBJ gene usage was seen in naive CXCR3-negative and CXCR3-positive cells, but not in memory cells. Both naive subsets carried similar amounts of surface CD5, so TCR strength was inferred from TRB CDR3 properties.

Naive cells were sorted as CD45RO-, CCR7+, CD27+ and CD95-. Points on this clonotype: Its antigen is currently unknown.

CDR3 length: 17 amino acids. In germline, CDR1 is DFQATT, CDR2 SNEGSKA (reference sequence). In preparing the TRB cDNA libraries, 5' RACE with UMI labels was used. TCRdb reprocessed the 5' RACE reads and keeps a single row for each CDR3 protein, giving no DNA. The clone table shows about 150,000 distinct CDR3 sequences, with the ten largest holding 0.45% to 0.55%. This clonotype was sampled from a human donor in good health. Some clones in this sample may be carry-over from other donors' samples. Material for sequencing was naive CXCR3+ CD8+ T cells from blood. The subset denotes: CD45RO-CCR7+CD27+CD95- naive CD8+ T cells expressing CXCR3 (TNR3+). The rearrangement uses TRBV20-1 and TRBJ1-5; TCRdb lists TRBD1, though no DNA is available to test this call. The CDR3 reads CSARAKAQGHSNQPQHF.